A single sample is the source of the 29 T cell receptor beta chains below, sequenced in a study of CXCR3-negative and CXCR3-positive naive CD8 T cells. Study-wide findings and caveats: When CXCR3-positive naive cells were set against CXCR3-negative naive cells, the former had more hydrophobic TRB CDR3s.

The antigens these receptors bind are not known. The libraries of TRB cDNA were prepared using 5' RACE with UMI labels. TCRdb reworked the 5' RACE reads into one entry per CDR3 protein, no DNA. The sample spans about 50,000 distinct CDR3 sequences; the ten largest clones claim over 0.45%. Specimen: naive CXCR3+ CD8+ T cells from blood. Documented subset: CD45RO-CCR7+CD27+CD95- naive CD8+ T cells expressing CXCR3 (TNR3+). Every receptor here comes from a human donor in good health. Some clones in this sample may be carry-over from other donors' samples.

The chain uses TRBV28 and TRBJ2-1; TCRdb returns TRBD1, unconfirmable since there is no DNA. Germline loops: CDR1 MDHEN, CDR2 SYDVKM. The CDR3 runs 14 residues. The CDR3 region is CASSFHRTGRQQFF.

This chain's CDR3 is CSAISRVTRYEQYF. This rearrangement joins TRBV20-1 to TRBJ2-7. This CDR3 is 14 amino acids long. Germline CDR1 DFQATT, CDR2 SNEGSKA (reference sequence).

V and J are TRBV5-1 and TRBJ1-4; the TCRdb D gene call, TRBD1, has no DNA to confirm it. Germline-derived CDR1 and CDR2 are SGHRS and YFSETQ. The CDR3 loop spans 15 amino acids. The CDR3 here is CASSIQGATNEKLFF.

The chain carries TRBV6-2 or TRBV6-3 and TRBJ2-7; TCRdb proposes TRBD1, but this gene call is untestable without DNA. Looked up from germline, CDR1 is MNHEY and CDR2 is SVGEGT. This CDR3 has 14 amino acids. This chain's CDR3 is CAGRNRDNSYEQYF.

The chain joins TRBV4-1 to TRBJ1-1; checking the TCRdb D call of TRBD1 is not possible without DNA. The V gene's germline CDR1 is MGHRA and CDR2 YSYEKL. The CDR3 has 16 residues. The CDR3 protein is CASSQAGTGPNTEAFF.

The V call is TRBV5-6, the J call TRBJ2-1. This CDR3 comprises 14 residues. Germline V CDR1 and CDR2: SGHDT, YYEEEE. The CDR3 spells CASTYGSSYNEQFF. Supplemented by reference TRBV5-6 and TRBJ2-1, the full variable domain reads DAGVTQSPTHLIKTRGQQVTLRCSPKSGHDTVSWYQQALGQGPQFIFQYYEEEERQRGNFPDRFSGHQFPNYSSELNVNALLLGDSALYLCASTYGSSYNEQFFGPGTRLTVL.

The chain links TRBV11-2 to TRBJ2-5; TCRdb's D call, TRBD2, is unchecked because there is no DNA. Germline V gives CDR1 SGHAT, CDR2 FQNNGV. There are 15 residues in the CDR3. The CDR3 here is CASSLEKRAVETQYF.

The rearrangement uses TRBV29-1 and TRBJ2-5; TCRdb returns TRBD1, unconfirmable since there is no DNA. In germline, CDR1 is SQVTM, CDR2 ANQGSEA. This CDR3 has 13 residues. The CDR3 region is CSVETESRETQYF.

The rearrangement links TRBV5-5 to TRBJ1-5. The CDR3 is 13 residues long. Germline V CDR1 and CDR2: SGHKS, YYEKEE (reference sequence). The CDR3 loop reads CASSLWVGQPQHF.

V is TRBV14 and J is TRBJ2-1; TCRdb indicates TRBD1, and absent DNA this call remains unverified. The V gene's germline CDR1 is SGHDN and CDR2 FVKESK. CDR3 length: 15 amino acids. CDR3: CASSPLFDSYNEQFF. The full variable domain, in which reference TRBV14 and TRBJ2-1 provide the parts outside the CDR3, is EAGVTQFPSHSVIEKGQTVTLRCDPISGHDNLYWYRRVMGKEIKFLLHFVKESKQDESGMPNNRFLAERTGGTYSTLKVQPAELEDSGVYFCASSPLFDSYNEQFFGPGTRLTVL.

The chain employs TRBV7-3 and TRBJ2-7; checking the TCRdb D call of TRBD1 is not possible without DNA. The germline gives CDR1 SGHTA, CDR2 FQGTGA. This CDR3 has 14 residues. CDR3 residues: CASSPGADSYEQYF.

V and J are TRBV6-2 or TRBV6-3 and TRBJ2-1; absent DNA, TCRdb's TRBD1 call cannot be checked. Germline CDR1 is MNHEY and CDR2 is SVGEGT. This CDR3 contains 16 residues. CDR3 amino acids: CASSFYGTGVYNEQFF.

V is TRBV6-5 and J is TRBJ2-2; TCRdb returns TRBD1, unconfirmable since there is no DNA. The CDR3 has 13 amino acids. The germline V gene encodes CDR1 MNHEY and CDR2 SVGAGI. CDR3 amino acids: CASSWGGTGELFF.

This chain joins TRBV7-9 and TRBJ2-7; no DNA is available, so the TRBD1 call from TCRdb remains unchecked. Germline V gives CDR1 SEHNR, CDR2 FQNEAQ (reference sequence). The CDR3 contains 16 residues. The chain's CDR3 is CASSPLTGTGTYEQYF.

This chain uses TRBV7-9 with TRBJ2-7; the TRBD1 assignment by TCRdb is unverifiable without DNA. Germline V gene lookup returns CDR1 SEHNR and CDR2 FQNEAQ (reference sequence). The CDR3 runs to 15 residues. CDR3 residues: CASSHPSTGLYEQYF.

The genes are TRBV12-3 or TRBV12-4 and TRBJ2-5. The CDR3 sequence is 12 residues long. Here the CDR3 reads CASSPFGETQYF.

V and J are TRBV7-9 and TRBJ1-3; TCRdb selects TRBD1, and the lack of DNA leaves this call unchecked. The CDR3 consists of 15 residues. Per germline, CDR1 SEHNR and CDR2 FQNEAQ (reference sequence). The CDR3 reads CASSWDVLSRNTIYF.

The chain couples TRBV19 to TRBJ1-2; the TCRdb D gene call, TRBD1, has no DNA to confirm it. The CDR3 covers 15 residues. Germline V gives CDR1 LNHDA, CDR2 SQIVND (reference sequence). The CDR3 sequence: CASSYRTETNYGYTF.

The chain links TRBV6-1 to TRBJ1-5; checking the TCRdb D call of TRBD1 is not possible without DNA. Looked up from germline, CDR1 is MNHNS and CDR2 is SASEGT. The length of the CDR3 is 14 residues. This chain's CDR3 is CASSPERGFQPQHF.

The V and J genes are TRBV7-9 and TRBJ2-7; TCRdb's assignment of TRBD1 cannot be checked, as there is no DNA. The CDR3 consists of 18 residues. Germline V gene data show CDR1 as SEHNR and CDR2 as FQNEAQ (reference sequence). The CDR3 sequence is CASSLSWVSGRRGTEQYF. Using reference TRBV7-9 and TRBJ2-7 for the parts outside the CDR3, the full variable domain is DTGVSQNPRHKITKRGQNVTFRCDPISEHNRLYWYRQTLGQGPEFLTYFQNEAQLEKSRLLSDRFSAERPKGSFSTLEIQRTEQGDSAMYLCASSLSWVSGRRGTEQYFGPGTRLTVT.

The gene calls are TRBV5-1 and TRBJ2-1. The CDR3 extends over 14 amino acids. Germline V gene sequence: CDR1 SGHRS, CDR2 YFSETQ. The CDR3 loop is CASSFAGSYNEQFF.

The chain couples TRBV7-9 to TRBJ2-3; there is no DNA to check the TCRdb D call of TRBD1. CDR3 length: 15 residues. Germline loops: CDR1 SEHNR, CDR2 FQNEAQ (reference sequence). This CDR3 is CASSPRQALTDTQYF.

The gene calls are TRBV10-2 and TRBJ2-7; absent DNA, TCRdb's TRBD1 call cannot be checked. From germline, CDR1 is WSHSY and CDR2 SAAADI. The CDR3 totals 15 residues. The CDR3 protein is CASSDDQGSSYEQYF.

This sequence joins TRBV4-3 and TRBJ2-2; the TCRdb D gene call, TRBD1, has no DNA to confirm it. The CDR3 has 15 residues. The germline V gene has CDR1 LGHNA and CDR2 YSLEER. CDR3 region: CASSHGTGNTGELFF.

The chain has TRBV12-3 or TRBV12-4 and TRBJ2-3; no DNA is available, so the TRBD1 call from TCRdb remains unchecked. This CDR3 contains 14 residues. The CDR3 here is CASRLTGGTDTQYF.

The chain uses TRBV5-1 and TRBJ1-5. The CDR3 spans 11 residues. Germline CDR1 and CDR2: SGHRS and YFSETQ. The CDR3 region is CASSSFGPQHF.

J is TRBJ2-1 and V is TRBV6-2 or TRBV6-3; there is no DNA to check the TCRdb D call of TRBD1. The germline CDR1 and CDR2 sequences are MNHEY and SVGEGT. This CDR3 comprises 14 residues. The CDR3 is CASFRTGPDNEQFF.

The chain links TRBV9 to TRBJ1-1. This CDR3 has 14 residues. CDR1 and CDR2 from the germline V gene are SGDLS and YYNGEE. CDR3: CASSPSGMNTEAFF.

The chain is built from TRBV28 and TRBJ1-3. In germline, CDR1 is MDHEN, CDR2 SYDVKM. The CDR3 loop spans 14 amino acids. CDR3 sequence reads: CASSSRNSGNTIYF. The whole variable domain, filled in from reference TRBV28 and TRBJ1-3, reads DVKVTQSSRYLVKRTGEKVFLECVQDMDHENMFWYRQDPGLGLRLIYFSYDVKMKEKGDIPEGYSVSREKKERFSLILESASTNQTSMYLCASSSRNSGNTIYFGEGSWLTVV.